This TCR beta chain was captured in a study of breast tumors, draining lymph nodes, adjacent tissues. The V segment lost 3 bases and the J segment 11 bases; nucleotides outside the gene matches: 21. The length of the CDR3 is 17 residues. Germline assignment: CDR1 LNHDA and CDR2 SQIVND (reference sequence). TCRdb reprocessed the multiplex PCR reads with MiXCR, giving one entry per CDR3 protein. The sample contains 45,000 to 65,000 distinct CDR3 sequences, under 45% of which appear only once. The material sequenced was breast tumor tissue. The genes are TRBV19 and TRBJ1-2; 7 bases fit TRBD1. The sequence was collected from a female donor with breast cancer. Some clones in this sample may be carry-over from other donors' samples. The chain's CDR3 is CASSILDFQGGLAGYTF. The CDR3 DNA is TGTGCCAGTAGTATTCTGGACTTTCAGGGGGGACTAGCGGGGTACACCTTC.